The 9 T cell receptor beta chains below all came from one sample that was sequenced in a study of shared clonotypes between healthy human individuals. Profiled with immunoSEQ multiplex PCR; TCRdb holds only in-frame clones, not every one. This repertoire shows fewer than 2.5 million clones, roughly 93% found once; its top ten account for roughly 0.36%. The specimen was naive CD4+ T cells from PBMCs. The sample's subset: CD45RA+ positively selected. These receptors all stem from a man aged 18 to 35 in good health. Some clones in this sample may be carry-over from other donors' samples.

This sequence joins TRBV28 and TRBJ1-5, with a possible D match to TRBD1 (6 bases). CDR1 MDHEN and CDR2 SYDVKM come from the germline V gene. CDR3 size: 14 residues. V lost 6 bases, J lost 6 bases, and 15 bases lay in between. CDR3 DNA: TGTGCCAGCAGAGAAGACAGGAAAAGTCAGCCCCAGCATTTT. Translation gives CASREDRKSQPQHF.

This chain connects TRBV7-3 to TRBJ1-2; D gene uncertain. Germline CDR1 reads SGHTA; CDR2 reads FQGTGA. This CDR3 is built from 10 residues. Trimming left V 4 bases short and J 5 bases short, with 2 bases between. CDR3 bases: TGTGCCAGCAGCTCTTATGGCTACACCTTC. It is translated as CASSSYGYTF.

J is TRBJ2-1 and V is TRBV7-2; 7 bases are a match to TRBD2. V shed 5 bases, J shed 1 base, and the junction held 5 bases outside the gene matches. CDR3 size: 15 residues. Germline CDR1 is SGHTA and CDR2 is FQGNSA. The CDR3 nucleotides are TGTGCCAGCAGCGCAACTAGCGTATCCTACAATGAGCAGTTCTTC. Its protein product is CASSATSVSYNEQFF.

The chain recombines TRBV6-5 with TRBJ1-1, with 7 bases fitting TRBD1. The CDR3 contains 15 residues. Germline V CDR1 and CDR2: MNHEY, SVGAGI. The V and J ends lost 6 bases and 5 bases, in that order; junction bases with no gene match: 12. CDR3 sequence (DNA): TGTGCCAGCAGAAACGGACAGGCGAAGGGAACTGAAGCTTTCTTT. Encoded protein: CASRNGQAKGTEAFF.

The chain couples TRBV27 to TRBJ2-1; 13 bases align to TRBD2. The CDR3 length is 17 residues. V lost 3 bases, J lost 4 bases, and 6 bases stayed unmatched. Looked up from germline, CDR1 is MNHEY and CDR2 is SMNVEV (reference sequence). CDR3 loop: CASSLTLLAGGYNEQFF. The CDR3 nucleotides read TGTGCCAGCAGTTTGACACTACTAGCGGGAGGGTACAATGAGCAGTTCTTC.

The V call is TRBV9, the J call TRBJ2-1; 7 nucleotides match TRBD2. The CDR3 covers 15 residues. The V and J ends lost 0 bases and 7 bases, in that order; junction bases with no gene match: 7. Germline V lookup: CDR1 SGDLS, CDR2 YYNGEE. The CDR3 protein is CASSVVASGNNEQFF. CDR3 nucleotide sequence: TGTGCCAGCAGCGTAGTGGCTAGCGGAAATAATGAGCAGTTCTTC.

The chain employs TRBV6-1 and TRBJ2-7; a possible D gene is TRBD2 (5 bases). CDR1 MNHNS and CDR2 SASEGT come from the germline V gene. V was trimmed by 2 bases and J by 12 bases, leaving 14 bases between them. The CDR3 has 12 amino acids. Here the CDR3 DNA reads TGTGCCAGCAGTGAATTAGGACTCCCCTCGTACTTC. Translating gives CASSELGLPSYF.

This clone was seen only once. This chain links TRBV7-3 with TRBJ2-3, with TRBD1 matching over 8 bases. This CDR3 is built from 15 residues. J lost 8 bases, V lost 6 bases, and 13 bases had no gene match. Germline CDR1 is SGHTA and CDR2 is FQGTGA. CDR3 loop: CASRGPGQDSGTQYF. Written as DNA, the CDR3 is TGTGCCAGCAGGGGACCGGGACAGGATAGTGGTACGCAGTATTTT. The full variable domain, with the rest looked up from reference TRBV7-3 and TRBJ2-3, is GAGVSQTPSNKVTEKGKYVELRCDPISGHTALYWYRQSLGQGPEFLIYFQGTGAADDSGLPNDRFFAVRPEGSVSTLKIQRTERGDSAVYLCASRGPGQDSGTQYFGPGTRLTVL.

This chain joins TRBV6-5 and TRBJ1-2; no reliable D call. Germline assignment: CDR1 MNHEY and CDR2 SVGAGI. This CDR3 has 15 residues. The germline V and J ends were trimmed by 6 bases and 0 bases, with 14 bases remaining between them. CDR3 nucleotide sequence: TGTGCCAGCAGCAAACGGACGGGAGCTAACTATGGCTACACCTTC. Its translation: CASSKRTGANYGYTF.